These 7 T cell receptor beta chains originate from one sample sequenced in a study of T-cell reconstitution after alpha-beta-depleted transplantation in children. Library preparation (for TCRbeta) was performed with unique molecular identifiers. TCRdb used MiXCR to reprocess the PCR reads, holding one entry per CDR3 protein. This repertoire shows almost 400,000 distinct CDR3 sequences, about a fifth found once; its top ten account for 3.5% to 4%. Source: PBMCs from the stem cell graft donor, taken from the stem cell graft. The receptors come from a human donor who donated a stem cell graft to a child with acute myeloid leukemia.

The chain links TRBV6-1 to TRBJ2-7; TRBD2 matches 11 bases. CDR1 and CDR2 from the germline V gene are MNHNS and SASEGT. CDR3 length: 15 residues. J lost 3 bases, V lost 5 bases, and 6 bases had no gene match. CDR3 sequence reads: CASSPGTSGVYEQYF. Here the CDR3 DNA reads TGTGCCAGCAGTCCTGGGACTAGCGGAGTCTACGAGCAGTACTTC.

The sample holds a few counts of this clonotype. The rearrangement uses TRBV7-2 and TRBJ2-7; 7 positions agree with TRBD1. Unmatched junction bases numbered 12, after V lost 4 bases and J lost 3 bases. This CDR3 contains 16 residues. Per germline, CDR1 SGHTA and CDR2 FQGNSA. The CDR3 DNA reads as TGTGCCAGCAGCTCATCCTACTCGACAGGGAGCTACGAGCAGTACTTC. It specifies CASSSSYSTGSYEQYF.

At least ten counts were recorded for this clonotype. V is TRBV10-3 and J is TRBJ2-7; 8 bases are shared with TRBD1. This CDR3 contains 15 residues. CDR1 is ENHRY and CDR2 is SYGVKD in the germline V gene. With 4 bases clipped from V and 4 bases from J, the junction kept 9 bases outside the gene matches. CDR3 sequence (DNA): TGTGCCATCAGTGGCGACCGGGACAGGTTTTACGAGCAGTACTTC. It specifies CAISGDRDRFYEQYF.

This clonotype was counted a few times. The CDR3 sequence is CASREGQGSYNEQFF. CDR3 sequence (DNA): TGTGCCAGCAGGGAGGGACAGGGCTCCTACAATGAGCAGTTCTTC. The chain recombines TRBV27 with TRBJ2-1, with 9 bases lining up with TRBD1. V lost 6 bases and J lost 0; bases outside the gene matches: 3. From germline, CDR1 is MNHEY and CDR2 SMNVEV (reference sequence). The CDR3 is made up of 15 amino acids.

This clonotype was found many times. This rearrangement joins TRBV29-1 to TRBJ2-1; the match to TRBD1 covers 8 bases. Germline CDR1 SQVTM, CDR2 ANQGSEA. The CDR3 has 15 amino acids. The V segment lost 3 bases and the J segment 5 bases; nucleotides outside the gene matches: 9. The CDR3 region has the DNA TGCAGCGTTGAGCCAGACAGGGGTCCCCACAATGAGCAGTTCTTC. Amino acids: CSVEPDRGPHNEQFF.

This clonotype was counted between two and nine times. This chain links TRBV29-1 with TRBJ1-6; 8 bases match TRBD1. Germline CDR1 is SQVTM and CDR2 is ANQGSEA. CDR3 length: 16 amino acids. Trimming removed 5 bases from V and 8 bases from J; junction bases left unmatched: 14. The CDR3 DNA is TGCAGCGTTTTGGACAGGGCTACGGGAGTTGATTCACCCCTCCACTTT. The encoded protein is CSVLDRATGVDSPLHF.

Here the CDR3 DNA reads TGTGCCAGCAGCCTGGGTCAGATGGCGCAGTATTTT. Translation gives CASSLGQMAQYF. V and J are TRBV25-1 and TRBJ2-3; D gene uncertain. The ends were cut back, 6 bases at V and 10 bases at J, with 14 bases in the middle. The CDR3 runs 12 residues. CDR1 and CDR2 from the germline V gene are MGHDK and SYGVNS.